The 17 T cell receptor beta chains reported below all come from one sample, sequenced in a study of cytomegalovirus exposure and HLA in healthy donors. The PCR ran on 60 Vbeta and 13 Jbeta primers. Sequencing was performed with immunoSEQ multiplex PCR; in TCRdb, only in-frame clones are kept and a portion is missing. Altogether 150,000 to 200,000 clones are present, more than 75% being singletons, with the ten largest covering 0.9% to 1%. Sequenced material: PBMCs. The origin of the receptors is a girl aged 2-10 years in good health and CMV-seropositive.

Only one count was recorded for this clone. The chain is built from TRBV27 and TRBJ1-2, with TRBD1 as a possible D gene (5 bases). The CDR3 spans 13 residues. Germline CDR1 and CDR2: MNHEY and SMNVEV (reference sequence). V was trimmed by 0 bases and J by 8 bases, leaving 10 bases between them. CDR3 nucleotide sequence: TGTGCCAGCAGTTTATCCCGCAGGGTCGGCTACACCTTC. It is translated as CASSLSRRVGYTF.

The CDR3 region has the DNA TGTGCCATCAGTGAGTCGGGCACGACGAACCCAATCTATGGCTACACCTTC. Protein sequence: CAISESGTTNPIYGYTF. The chain has TRBV10-3 and TRBJ1-2; D is unclear. The CDR3 has 17 residues. The V end lost 0 bases, the J end lost 4 bases, and 18 bases lay between the germline ends. Germline lookup yields CDR1 ENHRY and CDR2 SYGVKD.

This clone was observed a handful of times. The chain couples TRBV5-1 to TRBJ2-3, with D perhaps TRBD1 (6 bases). This CDR3 contains 13 residues. V was shortened by 4 bases and J by 7 bases, with 13 bases between the two germline ends. CDR1 is SGHRS, CDR2 YFSETQ, per germline. The CDR3 sequence is CASSPDRPNTQYF. CDR3 DNA sequence: TGCGCCAGCAGCCCCGACAGGCCAAATACGCAGTATTTT.

This clone was seen a single time. The CDR3 DNA sequence: TGCGCCAGCAGCCAAGGGTCAGGGGCGCAGGGCTACACCTTC. Translation: CASSQGSGAQGYTF. The V and J genes are TRBV4-1 and TRBJ1-2, with D perhaps TRBD1 (6 bases). CDR3 length: 14 residues. The germline V and J ends were trimmed by 1 base and 8 bases, with 14 bases remaining between them. CDR1 and CDR2 (germline): MGHRA, YSYEKL.

A few counts support this clone. J is TRBJ2-3 and V is TRBV4-2; weak D call: TRBD2 (5 bases). CDR3 length equals 15 residues. Germline CDR1 reads LGHNA; CDR2 reads YNFKEQ. Trimming pared 4 bases from V and 4 bases from J, leaving 15 bases between. CDR3 bases: TGTGCCAGCAGCCCTTTTAGGATCGGGGCAGATACGCAGTATTTT. It is translated as CASSPFRIGADTQYF.

The chain recombines TRBV19 with TRBJ1-1; possibly TRBD1 for D (6 bases). The germline V gene has CDR1 LNHDA and CDR2 SQIVND (reference sequence). The V end was cut by 5 bases, the J end by 0 bases, with 19 bases between. CDR3 size: 17 residues. CDR3 nucleotides: TGTGCCAGTAGTTCCCTGCGTCGGGACAAAATGAACACTGAAGCTTTCTTT. Its protein product is CASSSLRRDKMNTEAFF.

This chain joins TRBV7-8 and TRBJ2-5; the match to TRBD2 covers 12 bases. Looked up from germline, CDR1 is SGHVS and CDR2 is FQNEAQ. J gave up 4 bases and V 3 bases, and 3 bases lay outside the gene matches. The CDR3 spans 15 residues. CDR3 DNA: TGTGCCAGCAGCTTTCCTAGCGGGAGGGGAGAGACCCAGTACTTC. Protein: CASSFPSGRGETQYF.

This chain joins TRBV9 and TRBJ1-1, with a weak D call TRBD1 (5 bases). CDR1 is SGDLS and CDR2 is YYNGEE in the germline V gene. The CDR3 contains 14 residues. The V end lost 5 bases, the J end lost 5 bases, and 16 bases lay between the germline ends. The CDR3 DNA follows: TGTGCCAGCAGTTCGGGAGGGACGGGAACTGAAGCTTTCTTT. It codes for CASSSGGTGTEAFF.

V and J are TRBV30 and TRBJ2-3, with 8 bases fitting TRBD1. The CDR3 has 15 amino acids. The trim removed 5 bases at V and 4 bases at J, leaving 11 bases unmatched. CDR1 is GTSNPN and CDR2 is SVGIG in the germline V gene (reference sequence). In DNA form, the CDR3 reads TGTGCCTGGTCAGACGGACAGGGCTTCGCAGATACGCAGTATTTT. Residues: CAWSDGQGFADTQYF.

The V call is TRBV4-1, the J call TRBJ2-1; 8 positions match TRBD1. Germline values: CDR1 MGHRA, CDR2 YSYEKL. The CDR3 consists of 15 residues. Unmatched junction bases numbered 4, after V lost 5 bases and J lost 1 base. CDR3 nucleotide sequence: TGCGCCAGCAGCTCGACAGGGGAGTCCTACAATGAGCAGTTCTTC. Translated: CASSSTGESYNEQFF.

The J gene is TRBJ2-5, the V gene TRBV30, with D possibly matching TRBD2 (6 bases). V was pared by 2 bases and J by 5 bases, with 12 bases between. Germline V gene sequence: CDR1 GTSNPN, CDR2 SVGIG (reference sequence). There are 13 residues in the CDR3. CDR3 DNA: TGTGCCTGGAGTCCCAGTGGGAGGGAGACCCAGTACTTC. Its translation is CAWSPSGRETQYF.

The chain recombines TRBV14 with TRBJ1-4; D remains ambiguous. V was shortened by 3 bases and J by 8 bases, with 10 bases between the two germline ends. Germline CDR1 reads SGHDN; CDR2 reads FVKESK. The CDR3 is 13 amino acids. CDR3 sequence reads: CASSHLLREKLFF. The CDR3 coding sequence is TGTGCCAGCAGCCATCTGCTTCGGGAAAAACTGTTTTTT. The full variable domain, completed using reference TRBV14 and TRBJ1-4, is EAGVTQFPSHSVIEKGQTVTLRCDPISGHDNLYWYRRVMGKEIKFLLHFVKESKQDESGMPNNRFLAERTGGTYSTLKVQPAELEDSGVYFCASSHLLREKLFFGSGTQLSVL.

This clone has just a few counts. The chain links TRBV4-1 to TRBJ2-3, with TRBD2 matching 9 bases. J was trimmed by 3 bases and V by 2 bases; bases with no gene match: 6. Germline lookup yields CDR1 MGHRA and CDR2 YSYEKL. The CDR3 contains 16 residues. The CDR3 region has the DNA TGCGCCAGCAGCCAACTTTGGACTAGCGAGACAGATACGCAGTATTTT. It encodes CASSQLWTSETDTQYF.

The table lists this clone with a count of one. This chain links TRBV27 with TRBJ2-6; D is undetermined. Trimming removed 3 bases from V and 0 bases from J, with 6 bases in between. Germline CDR1 MNHEY, CDR2 SMNVEV (reference sequence). The CDR3 loop spans 15 amino acids. The CDR3 DNA is TGTGCCAGCAGTTTTCTCCCCTCTGGGGCCAACGTCCTGACTTTC. The encoded protein is CASSFLPSGANVLTF.

The genes are TRBV30 and TRBJ2-1; 10 bases map to TRBD2. V shed 2 bases and J 1 base; nucleotides not matched to a gene: 8. CDR3 size: 17 residues. The germline CDR1 and CDR2 sequences are GTSNPN and SVGIG (reference sequence). The CDR3 loop is CAWSPTGLASSYNEQFF. Written as DNA, the CDR3 is TGTGCCTGGAGTCCGACGGGACTAGCGTCTTCCTACAATGAGCAGTTCTTC.

The chain combines TRBV4-1 with TRBJ2-6, with D maybe TRBD2 (5 bases). Looked up from germline, CDR1 is MGHRA and CDR2 is YSYEKL. V was shortened by 4 bases and J by 0 bases, with 13 bases between the two germline ends. CDR3 length: 17 amino acids. The CDR3 sequence: CASSPGGSPSGANVLTF. The CDR3 DNA sequence: TGCGCCAGCAGCCCTGGAGGATCCCCCTCTGGGGCCAACGTCCTGACTTTC.

This chain joins TRBV30 and TRBJ1-5; possibly TRBD1 for D (5 bases). CDR3 size: 14 residues. Germline V lookup: CDR1 GTSNPN, CDR2 SVGIG (reference sequence). Trimming pared 2 bases from V and 2 bases from J, leaving 10 bases between. CDR3 region: CAWSPGGGNQPQHF. In DNA form, the CDR3 reads TGTGCCTGGAGTCCCGGGGGAGGCAATCAGCCCCAGCATTTT.